This TCR beta chain was identified in a study of T cells expressing NK-cell markers. Study background: It was sorted CD3+CD56+NKG2C+, CD3+CD56+NKG2C- and CD3+CD56-NKG2C+ T cells that supplied the TCR beta repertoires. Eight donors were sequenced, seven testing HCMV-seropositive and one testing seronegative.

From germline, CDR1 is LNHDA and CDR2 SQIVND (reference sequence). The CDR3 is 14 amino acids. 5'RACE template switching with UMIs generated TCR beta cDNA. After re-calling the 5' RACE reads, TCRdb lists one entry per CDR3 protein, DNA absent. The ten top clones account for over 8.5%, within a sample of 300,000 to 500,000 distinct CDR3 sequences. This clonotype was sampled from a woman in her fifties or sixties in good health. Sequenced material: blood T cells: a sorted CD56 or NKG2C T cell subset, CD4+ or CD8+ T cells, or bulk PBMC T cells (not recorded which). The chain couples TRBV19 to TRBJ2-5; absent DNA, TCRdb's TRBD1 call cannot be checked. The CDR3 region is CASNSILWGQTQYF.